The present T cell receptor beta chain was sequenced within a study of T cell repertoires in ileal Crohn's disease. TCRdb's copy holds only in-frame clones and misses some; the assay was immunoSEQ multiplex PCR. Among thousands of clones listed, roughly 80% were seen once. Eligibility required adulthood, ileal or ileocolonic Crohn's disease and indicated ileocolonic resection. As concerns this clone: Its cognate antigen is unknown.

General study points: Sorted CD8 T cells held more high-frequency clones than CD4. Endoscopic recurrence occurred in every patient whose clonality exceeded 26.8%.

This CDR3 contains 13 residues. Germline V CDR1 and CDR2: SGHTA, FQGNSA. V lost 4 bases, J lost 10 bases, and 7 bases stayed unmatched. Input material: ileal tissue. The receptor's source is an adult with Crohn's disease. The chain couples TRBV7-2 to TRBJ2-1; 7 bases align to TRBD1. CDR3 bases: TGTGCCAGCAGCTCTAGTAGGGGGCTAGAGCAGTTCTTC. Its protein product is CASSSSRGLEQFF.